The rows below give T cell receptor beta chains drawn from one sample of a study of PD-L1 blockade in urothelial cancer. Here immunoSEQ multiplex PCR was the method, and the copy in TCRdb shows in-frame clones only, minus some. The data show approximately 110,000 clones, approximately 86% seen once. The source material was PBMCs, sampled around atezolizumab (anti-PD-L1) treatment. These TCRs come from a man aged 45-65 years with urothelial cancer. CDR3s include the opening cysteine and the closing phenylalanine or tryptophan. The D gene is left open where the match is weak. Clone sizes are given selectively: once, few, many, or a class where the clone is expanded.

V gene	J gene	D gene	clone size	CDR3 protein	CDR3 DNA
TRBV5-1	TRBJ2-1	-	-	CASSFVRNNEQFF	TGCGCCAGCAGCTTCGTGCGGAACAATGAGCAGTTCTTC
TRBV5-1	TRBJ2-4	-	-	CASSLDRLTGSSGNIQYF	TGCGCCAGCAGCTTGGATAGGCTTACAGGGAGCTCCGGGAACATTCAGTACTTC
TRBV12-2	TRBJ1-3	-	-	CASRFSYDSKPETGNTIYF	TGTGCAAGTCGCTTTAGCTACGACAGTAAACCGGAAACTGGAAACACCATATATTTT
TRBV28	TRBJ2-7	-	-	CASTPGTYEQYF	TGTGCCAGCACCCCGGGAACCTACGAGCAGTACTTC
TRBV5-1	TRBJ1-2	-	-	CASSLGEVSNYGYTF	TGCGCCAGCAGCTTAGGAGAGGTATCTAACTATGGCTACACCTTC
TRBV7-6	TRBJ2-7	TRBD1	-	CASSSPDRASYEQYF	TGTGCCAGCAGCTCCCCGGACAGGGCCTCCTACGAGCAGTACTTC
TRBV27	TRBJ2-7	TRBD2	-	CASSLSRTSYEQYF	TGTGCCAGCAGTTTATCTCGGACTAGCTACGAGCAGTACTTC
TRBV5-1	TRBJ2-7	TRBD2	-	CASSSLAGGPYEQYF	TGCGCCAGCAGCTCACTAGCGGGAGGGCCGTATGAGCAGTACTTC
TRBV7-9	TRBJ1-2	TRBD1	-	CASSAGGSNYGYTF	TGTGCCAGCAGCGCAGGGGGCAGTAACTATGGCTACACCTTC
TRBV28	TRBJ1-2	TRBD1	-	CASSPGTGGGRSYGYTF	TGTGCCAGCAGTCCCGGGACAGGGGGCGGAAGAAGCTATGGCTACACCTTC
TRBV28	TRBJ1-4	-	-	CASNRDSGAINEKLFF	TGTGCCAGCAACCGCGACTCAGGGGCGATTAATGAAAAACTGTTTTTT
TRBV5-6	TRBJ2-7	TRBD1	-	CASSTQGPSYEQYF	TGTGCCAGCAGCACACAGGGGCCTAGTTACGAGCAGTACTTC
TRBV6-5	TRBJ2-1	TRBD1	-	CASSRDRDNEQFF	TGTGCCAGCAGCAGAGACAGGGACAATGAGCAGTTCTTC
TRBV6-5	TRBJ2-7	-	-	CASSPDRSSYEQYF	TGTGCCAGCAGTCCCGACAGGAGCTCCTACGAGCAGTACTTC
TRBV6-5	TRBJ1-5	-	-	CASSSGQSNQPQHF	TGTGCCAGCAGTTCTGGACAGAGCAATCAGCCCCAGCATTTT
TRBV7-2	TRBJ2-2	-	-	CASSPIRTGFGELFF	TGTGCCAGCAGCCCCATTCGAACAGGGTTCGGGGAGCTGTTTTTT
TRBV19	TRBJ2-3	TRBD2	-	CASSILGGSWADTQYF	TGTGCCAGTAGTATATTGGGCGGGAGTTGGGCAGATACGCAGTATTTT
TRBV2	TRBJ2-6	-	-	CASSVGGAGANVLTF	TGTGCCAGCAGTGTAGGGGGGGCTGGGGCCAACGTCCTGACTTTC
TRBV7-2	TRBJ2-3	TRBD2	-	CASKKAGVVWDTQYF	TGTGCCAGCAAGAAAGCGGGAGTCGTTTGGGATACGCAGTATTTT
TRBV18	TRBJ1-1	TRBD1	-	CASSPNTGDTEAFF	TGTGCCAGCTCACCCAATACAGGGGACACTGAAGCTTTCTTT
TRBV28	TRBJ2-5	-	many	CASSLSGQQETQYF	TGTGCCAGCAGTTTAAGCGGACAGCAAGAGACCCAGTACTTC